Given below is one TCR beta chain in context. Sequencing was performed with immunoSEQ multiplex PCR; in TCRdb, only in-frame clones are kept and a portion is missing. The profile shows some 150,000 clones, 90% to 95% of them singletons. These data originate in a study of T cell responses to AZD1222 COVID-19 vaccine. The germline V gene has CDR1 LNHDA and CDR2 SQIVND (reference sequence). J was trimmed by 8 bases and V by 4 bases; bases with no gene match: 15. This CDR3 has 16 residues. The source was peripheral blood, collected on day 0 of AZD1222 vaccination. V gene TRBV19 combines with J gene TRBJ1-1; 8 positions agree with TRBD1. The clonotype comes from an adult in good health. The CDR3 spells CASSTRPGQALVEAFF. CDR3 bases: TGTGCCAGTAGTACTCGCCCGGGACAGGCCTTAGTAGAAGCTTTCTTT.